This T cell receptor (beta chain) was retrieved from a study of blood T cell repertoires in COVID-19. Per the original methods: Reference gene primer amplification yielded estimated nucleated cell counts. Assay: immunoSEQ multiplex PCR; the TCRdb copy retains only in-frame clones and omits some. Clone size and V and J calls were adopted from that table, with D and trimming inferred from the DNA. The data contain under 150,000 clones, roughly 84% of them seen just once; the ten biggest clones take up about a sixth. From germline, CDR1 is ENHRY and CDR2 SYGVKD. The length of the CDR3 is 12 residues. Trimming shortened V by 5 bases and J by 7 bases, and 8 bases separated the two germline ends.

This rearrangement joins TRBV10-3 to TRBJ1-4; TRBD1 is a possible D gene (6 bases). Sequencing was done on a sample of peripheral blood. The origin of this receptor is a woman of 80 years or more with acute or convalescent COVID-19. The CDR3 DNA follows: TGTGCCATCAGTACGGACAGTGAAAAACTGTTTTTT. Encoded protein: CAISTDSEKLFF.